Following are 28 T cell receptor beta chains from one sample sequenced in a study of blood T cell repertoires in COVID-19. Profiling relied on immunoSEQ multiplex PCR, and the TCRdb table lists in-frame clones only, not all of them. The sample shows under 130,000 clones, approximately 82% of them seen only once. The sample taken for sequencing was peripheral blood. These receptor sequences come from a woman of 80 years or more with acute or convalescent COVID-19.

The rearrangement joins TRBV30 to TRBJ1-4; TRBD1 is a possible D gene (5 bases). CDR1 and CDR2 (germline): GTSNPN, SVGIG (reference sequence). V lost 0 bases to trimming and J lost 8 bases, with 13 bases between them. CDR3 length: 14 residues. CDR3 protein: CAWSVVGVKEKLFF. The CDR3 DNA follows: TGTGCCTGGAGTGTAGTAGGGGTAAAAGAAAAACTGTTTTTT.

The chain couples TRBV3-1 (or the pseudogene TRBV3-2) to TRBJ2-2, with 8 bases matching TRBD2. The CDR3 is 15 amino acids. V lost 3 bases and J lost 4; bases outside the gene matches: 4. In germline, CDR1 is LGHDT, CDR2 YNNKEL (reference sequence). The CDR3 DNA reads TGTGCCAGCAGCCATGGTACTAGCGGCACCGGGGAGCTGTTTTTT. Protein: CASSHGTSGTGELFF.

Ten or more counts support this clone. This rearrangement joins TRBV6-4 to TRBJ2-2; D not certain. CDR3 length: 16 residues. The V gene's germline CDR1 is MRHNA and CDR2 SNTAGT. Trimming removed 0 bases from V and 0 bases from J, with 8 bases in between. Here the CDR3 DNA reads TGTGCCAGCAGTGACTCGGGCCTCGCGAACACCGGGGAGCTGTTTTTT. Protein: CASSDSGLANTGELFF.

The chain combines TRBV29-1 with TRBJ2-7; perhaps TRBD2 as D (5 bases). CDR3 length: 13 residues. V gave up 2 bases and J gave up 3 bases, with 11 bases separating them. CDR1 is SQVTM, CDR2 ANQGSEA, per germline. The CDR3 region has the DNA TGCAGCGTTGAAACGGGATATTTCTACGAGCAGTACGTC. It encodes CSVETGYFYEQYV.

This clone came up a few times. Other DNA sequences in the same sample also yield this CDR3. This sequence joins TRBV11-2 and TRBJ1-4, with 9 nucleotides matching TRBD1. From germline, CDR1 is SGHAT and CDR2 FQNNGV. CDR3 length: 15 amino acids. V was clipped by 1 base and J by 8 bases; unmatched bases: 5. The DNA for the CDR3 is TGTGCCAGCAGCTTAGGCACAGGGGGCGGAGAAAAACTGTTTTTT. It codes for CASSLGTGGGEKLFF.

The chain links TRBV10-3 to TRBJ2-7, with TRBD2 matching 10 bases. With V trimmed by 0 bases and J by 3 bases, 20 bases remained unmatched. There are 21 residues in the CDR3. Per germline, CDR1 ENHRY and CDR2 SYGVKD. This CDR3 is CAISESAPYGLAGEGHYEQYF. CDR3 nucleotides: TGTGCCATCAGTGAGTCGGCACCCTATGGCCTAGCGGGAGAGGGGCACTACGAGCAGTACTTC.

V and J are TRBV29-1 and TRBJ2-5; 10 nucleotides agree with TRBD2. The V gene's germline CDR1 is SQVTM and CDR2 ANQGSEA. V trimming: 6 bases; J trimming: 0 bases; junction bases outside the gene matches: 7. The CDR3 is made up of 15 amino acids. CDR3 nucleotides: TGCAGCGTCCTGACTAGCGGGCCGTACCAAGAGACCCAGTACTTC. This sequence encodes CSVLTSGPYQETQYF.

V gene TRBV12-5 combines with J gene TRBJ1-2; D not certain. Trimming took off 6 bases at V and 4 bases at J, with 15 bases between the two ends. CDR1 LGHNT and CDR2 FRNRAP come from the germline V gene. This CDR3 is built from 14 residues. CDR3 sequence (DNA): TGTGCTAGTGGAACTACCCGGCCTGTCTATGGCTACACCTTC. It codes for CASGTTRPVYGYTF.

This sequence joins TRBV2 and TRBJ2-7; the match to TRBD1 covers 8 bases. Germline CDR1 and CDR2: SNHLY and FYNNEI. Trimming took 5 bases from V and 2 from J; bases not matched to a gene: 5. The length of the CDR3 is 14 residues. CDR3 sequence reads: CASSNRGKTYEQYF. Here the CDR3 DNA reads TGTGCCAGCAGTAACAGGGGGAAAACCTACGAGCAGTACTTC.

The table lists this clone with a count of one. J is TRBJ2-5 and V is TRBV25-1; the match to TRBD1 covers 9 bases. Germline V gene sequence: CDR1 MGHDK, CDR2 SYGVNS. V was pared by 2 bases and J by 6 bases, with 7 bases of the junction left unmatched. The CDR3 contains 15 residues. The CDR3 coding sequence is TGTGCCAGCAGTGAAGGGGGACAGGGCATAAAGACCCAGTACTTC. This encodes CASSEGGQGIKTQYF.

This chain joins TRBV9 and TRBJ1-1, with D perhaps TRBD1 (5 bases). The CDR3 sequence is 14 residues long. V was trimmed by 0 bases and J by 5 bases, leaving 11 bases between them. Germline CDR1 reads SGDLS; CDR2 reads YYNGEE. CDR3: CASSVAGGGTEAFF. The CDR3 DNA is TGTGCCAGCAGCGTAGCGGGGGGAGGGACTGAAGCTTTCTTT.

This sequence joins TRBV5-6 and TRBJ1-2; possible D gene TRBD1, 6 bases. CDR1 is SGHDT, CDR2 YYEEEE, per germline. This CDR3 is 15 amino acids long. The V gene lost 0 bases and the J gene lost 4 bases, with 13 bases spanning the gap. The CDR3 DNA reads TGTGCCAGCAGCTTGGACCTGGACAGATTCTATGGCTACACCTTC. Translating it yields CASSLDLDRFYGYTF.

CDR3 coding DNA: TGCGCCACCTACCGCGGACAGGGGGCGTACGAGCAGTACGTC. Protein product: CATYRGQGAYEQYV. The chain has TRBV4-3 and TRBJ2-7; 11 nucleotides align to TRBD1. Germline lookup yields CDR1 LGHNA and CDR2 YSLEER. With 10 bases clipped from V and 4 bases from J, the junction kept 9 bases outside the gene matches. The CDR3 runs 14 residues.

The chain couples TRBV19 to TRBJ2-5; 9 bases are shared with TRBD2. Trimming cost V 3 bases and J 6 bases; bases outside gene matches: 8. Looked up from germline, CDR1 is LNHDA and CDR2 is SQIVND (reference sequence). The CDR3 length is 15 residues. Here the CDR3 reads CASSIGAGGPKTQYF. Written as DNA, the CDR3 is TGTGCCAGTAGTATTGGGGCGGGAGGGCCGAAGACCCAGTACTTC.

CDR3 in amino acids: CASSQLGQSAYGSYTF. The CDR3 DNA sequence: TGTGCCAGCAGTCAACTCGGACAGTCCGCTTACGGGAGCTACACCTTC. V gene TRBV27 combines with J gene TRBJ1-2, with D maybe TRBD1 (6 bases). Germline-derived CDR1 and CDR2 are MNHEY and SMNVEV (reference sequence). This CDR3 is built from 16 residues. Trimming cost V 5 bases and J 9 bases, with 25 bases left between them.

The chain has TRBV28 and TRBJ1-5; D is possibly TRBD1 (5 bases). The CDR3 sequence is 12 residues long. The V end was cut by 7 bases, the J end by 4 bases, with 8 bases between. Looked up from germline, CDR1 is MDHEN and CDR2 is SYDVKM. This chain's CDR3 is CASTSGNQPQHF. In DNA form, the CDR3 reads TGTGCCAGCACCTCAGGGAATCAGCCCCAGCATTTT.

The chain employs TRBV9 and TRBJ2-3; 8 nucleotides line up with TRBD1. Germline values: CDR1 SGDLS, CDR2 YYNGEE. This CDR3 is 15 amino acids long. V dropped 3 bases and J dropped 5; count of bases not matched to a gene: 8. CDR3 sequence reads: CASSGTGWSGDTQYF. In nucleotides, the CDR3 is TGTGCCAGCAGCGGGACAGGGTGGTCAGGAGATACGCAGTATTTT. Variable domain in full (rest from reference TRBV9 and TRBJ2-3): DSGVTQTPKHLITATGQRVTLRCSPRSGDLSVYWYQQSLDQGLQFLIQYYNGEERAKGNILERFSAQQFPDLHSELNLSSLELGDSALYFCASSGTGWSGDTQYFGPGTRLTVL.

The chain links TRBV5-5 to TRBJ2-6; tentative D call: TRBD2 (6 bases). V was pared by 0 bases and J by 2 bases, with 9 bases between. The CDR3 length is 16 residues. Germline V gene sequence: CDR1 SGHKS, CDR2 YYEKEE (reference sequence). CDR3 coding DNA: TGTGCCAGCAGCTTGGCCGGAGGGGCTGGGGCCAACGTCCTGACTTTC. Protein: CASSLAGGAGANVLTF. Drawing the rest from reference TRBV5-5 and TRBJ2-6, the complete variable domain is DAGVTQSPTHLIKTRGQQVTLRCSPISGHKSVSWYQQVLGQGPQFIFQYYEKEERGRGNFPDRFSARQFPNYSSELNVNALLLGDSALYLCASSLAGGAGANVLTFGAGSRLTVL.

CDR3 sequence: CASRTPLQTETQYF. The DNA for the CDR3 is TGTGCCAGCCGGACACCCCTCCAGACAGAGACCCAGTACTTC. The chain joins TRBV28 to TRBJ2-5, with a tentative D call TRBD1 (5 bases). This CDR3 comprises 14 residues. Germline lookup yields CDR1 MDHEN and CDR2 SYDVKM. The ends were cut back, 8 bases at V and 4 bases at J, with 17 bases in the middle.

This chain joins TRBV18 and TRBJ2-1, with D uncertain. Germline V CDR1 and CDR2: KGHSH, LQKENI. Trimming pared 3 bases from V and 0 bases from J, leaving 15 bases between. The CDR3 spans 17 residues. In nucleotides, the CDR3 is TGTGCCAGCTCACCTCCGTGGATAGCTGGCTCCTACAATGAGCAGTTCTTC. Its translation is CASSPPWIAGSYNEQFF.

This chain joins TRBV28 and TRBJ1-1, with TRBD1 matching over 8 bases. CDR1 is MDHEN, CDR2 SYDVKM, per germline. The ends lost 4 bases at V and 2 bases at J; junction bases unmatched: 3. The CDR3 sequence is 14 residues long. This CDR3 is CASSSGQANTEAFF. CDR3 bases: TGTGCCAGCAGTTCGGGACAGGCAAACACTGAAGCTTTCTTT.

The V gene is TRBV18, the J gene TRBJ2-1, with TRBD2 identical over 7 bases. V trimming: 4 bases; J trimming: 5 bases; junction bases outside the gene matches: 8. From germline, CDR1 is KGHSH and CDR2 LQKENI. The CDR3 is 15 residues long. The CDR3 is CASSLRTSRNNEQFF. DNA of the CDR3: TGTGCCAGCTCACTCCGGACTAGTAGGAACAATGAGCAGTTCTTC.

The genes are TRBV28 and TRBJ2-1, with a weak D call TRBD2 (6 bases). Trimming pared 5 bases from V and 10 bases from J, leaving 15 bases between. CDR1 is MDHEN and CDR2 is SYDVKM in the germline V gene. The CDR3 contains 13 residues. CDR3 nucleotides: TGTGCCAGCAGTCCCATTAGCGGTGAGGAGCAGTTCTTC. Protein: CASSPISGEEQFF.

This chain joins TRBV27 and TRBJ2-1, with a possible D match to TRBD1 (5 bases). Per the germline V gene, CDR1 is MNHEY and CDR2 is SMNVEV (reference sequence). This CDR3 has 15 residues. V lost 3 bases to trimming and J lost 2 bases, with 11 bases between them. CDR3 in amino acids: CASSLTPGPYNEQFF. The DNA of the CDR3 is TGTGCCAGCAGTTTGACCCCAGGGCCCTACAATGAGCAGTTCTTC.

The chain joins TRBV6-5 to TRBJ1-5; possibly TRBD1 for D (6 bases). The germline CDR1 and CDR2 sequences are MNHEY and SVGAGI. This CDR3 spans 13 amino acids. The germline V and J ends were trimmed by 5 bases and 8 bases, with 13 bases remaining between them. This chain's CDR3 is CASSPQGLEPQHF. Written as DNA, the CDR3 is TGTGCCAGCAGTCCACAGGGTTTGGAGCCCCAGCATTTT.

The chain couples TRBV3-1 (or the pseudogene TRBV3-2) to TRBJ2-1; tentatively, D is TRBD1 (6 bases). CDR1 is LGHDT, CDR2 YNNKEL, per germline (reference sequence). The CDR3 consists of 12 residues. V lost 4 bases and J lost 9, with 10 bases in between. The CDR3 region is CASSRGQREQFF. The CDR3 DNA is TGTGCCAGCAGCCGGGGACAACGTGAGCAGTTCTTC.

The chain joins TRBV6-2 or TRBV6-3 to TRBJ1-1, with D perhaps matching TRBD1 (5 bases). Germline CDR1 is MNHEY and CDR2 is SVGEGT. V gave up 2 bases and J gave up 3 bases, with 13 bases separating them. This CDR3 is 15 amino acids long. The CDR3 nucleotides read TGTGCCAGCAGTTACCGACGGGGGGTGGACACTGAAGCTTTCTTT. Translated, it gives CASSYRRGVDTEAFF.

The chain uses TRBV5-4 and TRBJ1-1; 9 bases map to TRBD1. The CDR3 runs 15 residues. CDR1 SGHNT and CDR2 YYREEE come from the germline V gene (reference sequence). The ends lost 3 bases at V and 0 bases at J; junction bases unmatched: 3. CDR3 bases: TGTGCCAGCAGCTGGGACAGGGCGGTGAACACTGAAGCTTTCTTT. As protein: CASSWDRAVNTEAFF.